This TCR beta chain was profiled in a study of T-cell reconstitution after alpha-beta-depleted transplantation in children. Study-level findings and limits: Day-60 TCRbeta diversity that was high in some patients was derived from surviving recipient T cells and thymic progenitors. One year post-transplant, T-cell counts and diversity were largely derived from T cells produced anew. Approximately two months post-transplant, alpha-beta T cells reportedly originated from several hundred expanded graft clones.

The V gene lost 2 bases and the J gene lost 4 bases, with 10 bases spanning the gap. The length of the CDR3 is 14 residues. Germline V gives CDR1 SGHDT, CDR2 YYEEEE. The table lists this clonotype with a few counts. Its target is unknown. Preparation of the TCRbeta library used unique molecular identifiers. MiXCR, applied by TCRdb to the PCR reads, yields one record per CDR3 protein. The table lists fewer than 550,000 distinct CDR3 sequences, 16% of them singletons. The clonotype was recovered from a boy younger than two who had a stem cell transplant for Wiskott-Aldrich syndrome, so the T cells may come from the graft donor. V gene TRBV5-6 combines with J gene TRBJ2-4; D not resolved. The sample was PBMCs, mostly from graft donor cells, taken 360 days after TCRalphabeta/CD19-depleted stem cell transplant. The CDR3 bases are TGTGCCAGCAGCTTAGGTCAGGTTAAAAACATTCAGTACTTC. Encoded protein: CASSLGQVKNIQYF.